Below, one TCR beta chain is given with its context. Its antigen is not identified. This record belongs to a study of blood T cells in healthy people across ages. Study-wide results and limits: It was not known whether donors were CMV positive (a possible confounder of expanded clonotype changes). Both higher diversity and more naive CD4+ cells marked long-lived donors when set against aged donors.

Combining a sample-barcoded 5' primer with a J-beta primer mix, a second PCR ran for roughly 6 to 12 cycles. Every cDNA molecule bore a tag from a template-switch adaptor containing 12 random nucleotides. TCRdb independently ran MiXCR on the 5' RACE reads; one entry per CDR3 protein. The table records 600,000 to 1,000,000 distinct CDR3 sequences, roughly 25% of them present only once. This CDR3 is built from 15 residues. Germline V gene data show CDR1 as SEHNR and CDR2 as FQNEAQ (reference sequence). The V and J ends lost 5 bases and 4 bases respectively, with 17 bases between them. These records were also assigned to another study, of T cells of mothers and their children.

This clonotype was obtained from a boy aged 5-17 years in good health. The chain uses TRBV7-9 and TRBJ1-2, with a weak D call TRBD1 (6 bases). The specimen was blood. CDR3 residues: CASSGEGGTPYGYTF. The CDR3 DNA follows: TGTGCCAGCAGCGGAGAAGGGGGGACACCCTATGGCTACACCTTC.